One and the same sample provided the 10 T cell receptor beta chains below, sequenced in a study of glioma-infiltrating T cells after dendritic cell vaccination. Using immunoSEQ multiplex PCR, the repertoire was profiled, and TCRdb retains in-frame clones only, with some absent. The repertoire holds around 83,000 clones, roughly 85% seen once, with around 9.3% in the top ten. Time point given: after dendritic cell vaccination, including at tumor progression/relapse. Sequencing was performed on blood, taken after dendritic cell vaccination. The origin of the receptors is a human donor with glioblastoma.

The chain recombines TRBV9 with TRBJ2-7, with a tentative D call TRBD2 (5 bases). V lost 7 bases and J 0 bases, leaving 11 bases between the germline ends. The germline gives CDR1 SGDLS, CDR2 YYNGEE. This CDR3 is 13 amino acids long. DNA for the CDR3: TGTGCCAGCGAGGGAGAGAGCTCCTACGAGCAGTACTTC. Residues: CASEGESSYEQYF.

This chain joins TRBV7-9 and TRBJ2-7; D not certain. The CDR3 sequence is 12 residues long. The germline V gene has CDR1 SEHNR and CDR2 FQNEAQ (reference sequence). The germline V and J ends were trimmed by 5 bases and 6 bases, with 11 bases remaining between them. CDR3 in DNA: TGTGCCAGCAGCCCAACCCCTAGCGAGCAGTACTTC. Protein sequence: CASSPTPSEQYF.

This sequence joins TRBV6-5 and TRBJ1-2; 10 bases align to TRBD1. Germline CDR1 reads MNHEY; CDR2 reads SVGAGI. The CDR3 consists of 15 residues. With 7 bases clipped from V and 4 bases from J, the junction kept 9 bases outside the gene matches. For the CDR3, the DNA is TGTGCCAGCAAGACAGGGGGCAGTGGTGGCTATGGCTACACCTTC. Residues: CASKTGGSGGYGYTF.

V and J are TRBV18 and TRBJ2-7; maybe TRBD1 (6 bases). This CDR3 contains 15 residues. V was pared by 6 bases and J by 4 bases, with 19 bases between. Per germline, CDR1 KGHSH and CDR2 LQKENI. The CDR3 protein is CASSTRAQGIYEQYF. Here the CDR3 DNA reads TGTGCCAGCTCTACCCGGGCACAGGGAATATACGAGCAGTACTTC.

This clone was seen a single time. The J gene is TRBJ2-2, the V gene TRBV11-3; D remains ambiguous. V lost 4 bases and J 1 base, leaving 4 bases between the germline ends. The CDR3 runs 13 residues. In germline, CDR1 is SGHNT, CDR2 YENEEA. The CDR3 nucleotides are TGTGCCAGCAGCTCCGGGAACACCGGGGAGCTGTTTTTT. It translates to CASSSGNTGELFF. The entire variable domain, with the rest obtained from reference TRBV11-3 and TRBJ2-2, is as follows: EAGVVQSPRYKIIEKKQPVAFWCNPISGHNTLYWYLQNLGQGPELLIRYENEEAVDDSQLPKDRFSAERLKGVDSTLKIQPAELGDSAVYLCASSSGNTGELFFGEGSRLTVL.

The chain combines TRBV6-1 with TRBJ2-7, with 7 nucleotides matching TRBD1. CDR1 is MNHNS, CDR2 SASEGT, per germline. With 7 bases clipped from V and 0 bases from J, the junction kept 6 bases outside the gene matches. This CDR3 spans 14 amino acids. The CDR3 sequence is CASNPDRVSYEQYF. In DNA, the CDR3 is TGTGCCAGCAACCCTGACAGGGTCTCCTACGAGCAGTACTTC.

The rearrangement links TRBV4-1 to TRBJ1-1; D gene uncertain. V was clipped by 4 bases and J by 2 bases, with 8 bases between them. This CDR3 is 13 amino acids long. Germline CDR1 reads MGHRA; CDR2 reads YSYEKL. The CDR3 here is CASSPAANTEAFF. The CDR3 nucleotides are TGCGCCAGCAGCCCCGCGGCCAACACTGAAGCTTTCTTT.

V usage is TRBV29-1 and J usage is TRBJ1-2, with D tentatively TRBD1 (6 bases). V was pared by 1 base and J by 5 bases, with 14 bases between. Germline-derived CDR1 and CDR2 are SQVTM and ANQGSEA. The CDR3 contains 14 residues. The CDR3 region has the DNA TGCAGCGTTGAAGCTGGTGGACAGACATATGGCTACACCTTC. This gives the protein CSVEAGGQTYGYTF.

The chain combines TRBV19 with TRBJ1-5, with D possibly being TRBD1 (5 bases). Trimming took 3 bases from V and 0 from J, leaving 9 bases between them. Looked up from germline, CDR1 is LNHDA and CDR2 is SQIVND (reference sequence). The CDR3 sequence is 15 residues long. The CDR3 spells CASSMAGHSNQPQHF. CDR3 DNA: TGTGCCAGTAGTATGGCCGGACATAGCAATCAGCCCCAGCATTTT.

This chain links TRBV27 with TRBJ2-7; 11 positions match TRBD2. V lost 6 bases, J lost 3 bases, and 7 bases stayed unmatched. Germline V gives CDR1 MNHEY, CDR2 SMNVEV (reference sequence). The length of the CDR3 is 15 residues. The CDR3 DNA follows: TGTGCCAGCAGCACCGTAGCGGGGGGGAACTACGAGCAGTACTTC. Protein product: CASSTVAGGNYEQYF.